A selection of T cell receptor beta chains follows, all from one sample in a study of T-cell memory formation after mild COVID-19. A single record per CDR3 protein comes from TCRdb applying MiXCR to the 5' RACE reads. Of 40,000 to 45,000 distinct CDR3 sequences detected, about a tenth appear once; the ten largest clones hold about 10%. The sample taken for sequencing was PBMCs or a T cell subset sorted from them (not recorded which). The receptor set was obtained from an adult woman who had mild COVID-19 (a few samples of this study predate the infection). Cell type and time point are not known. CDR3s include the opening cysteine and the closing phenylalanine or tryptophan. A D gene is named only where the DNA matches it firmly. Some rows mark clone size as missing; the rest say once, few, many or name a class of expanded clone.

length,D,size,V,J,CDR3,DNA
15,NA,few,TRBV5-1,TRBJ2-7,CASSPGQGPTYEQYF,TGCGCCAGCAGCCCGGGTCAGGGACCGACCTACGAGCAGTACTTC
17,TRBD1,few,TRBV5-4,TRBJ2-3,CASIKTGGGSGTDTQYF,TGTGCCAGCATAAAGACAGGGGGAGGTTCTGGCACAGATACGCAGTATTTT
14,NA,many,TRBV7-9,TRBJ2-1,CASSPPDRYNEQFF,TGTGCCAGCAGCCCCCCGGACAGATACAATGAGCAGTTCTTC
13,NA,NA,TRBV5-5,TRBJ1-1,CASSRTVGAEAFF,TGTGCCAGCAGCCGGACGGTGGGGGCTGAAGCTTTCTTT
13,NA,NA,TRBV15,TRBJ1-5,CATSREGNQPQHF,TGTGCCACCAGCAGAGAAGGCAATCAGCCCCAGCATTTT
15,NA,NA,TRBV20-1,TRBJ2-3,CSASVRGNSADTQYF,TGCAGTGCTAGCGTCCGGGGCAATAGCGCAGATACGCAGTATTTT
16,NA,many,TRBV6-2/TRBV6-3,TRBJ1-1,CASSRALQVMNTEAFF,TGTGCCAGCAGTCGCGCCTTACAGGTCATGAACACTGAAGCTTTCTTT
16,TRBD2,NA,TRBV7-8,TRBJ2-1,CASRPSGGSSYNEQFF,TGTGCCAGCAGACCTTCGGGGGGGAGCTCCTACAATGAGCAGTTCTTC
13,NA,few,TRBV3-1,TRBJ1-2,CASSPQGNYGYTF,TGTGCCAGCAGCCCCCAGGGCAACTATGGCTACACCTTC
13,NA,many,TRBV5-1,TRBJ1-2,CASSLEQGSGYTF,TGCGCCAGCAGCTTGGAACAGGGAAGTGGCTACACCTTC
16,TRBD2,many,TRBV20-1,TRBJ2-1,CSARDWRGGSYNEQFF,TGCAGTGCTAGAGATTGGCGGGGGGGCTCCTACAATGAGCAGTTCTTC
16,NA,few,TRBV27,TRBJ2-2,CASTRRAPGGGGELFF,TGTGCCAGCACAAGGAGGGCGCCCGGAGGAGGCGGGGAGCTGTTTTTT
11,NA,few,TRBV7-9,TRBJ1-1,CASNLNTEAFF,TGTGCCAGCAACCTGAACACTGAAGCTTTCTTT
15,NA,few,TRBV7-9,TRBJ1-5,CASSLSTISNQPQHF,TGTGCCAGCAGCTTAAGCACGATTAGCAATCAGCCCCAGCATTTT
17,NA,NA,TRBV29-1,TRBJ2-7,CSVEDTAGRGGSYEQYF,TGCAGCGTTGAAGATACCGCGGGGAGGGGGGGTTCCTACGAGCAGTACTTC
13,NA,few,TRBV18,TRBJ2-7,CASSPPGGGEQYF,TGTGCCAGCTCACCACCGGGTGGAGGCGAGCAGTACTTC
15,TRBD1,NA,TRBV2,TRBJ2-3,CASSFRDRATDTQYF,TGTGCCAGCAGTTTCCGGGACAGGGCAACAGATACGCAGTATTTT
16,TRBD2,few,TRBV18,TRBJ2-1,CASSPNVLAGDNEQFF,TGTGCCAGCTCCCCGAACGTACTAGCGGGGGACAATGAGCAGTTCTTC
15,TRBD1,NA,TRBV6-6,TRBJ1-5,CASREQGQAGQPQHF,TGTGCCAGCAGGGAACAGGGGCAGGCCGGTCAGCCCCAGCATTTT
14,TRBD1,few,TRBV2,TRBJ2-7,CASSGGTGEHEQYF,TGTGCCAGCAGTGGTGGGACAGGGGAGCACGAGCAGTACTTC
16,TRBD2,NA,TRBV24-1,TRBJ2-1,CATSELRTSGGNEQFF,TGTGCCACCAGTGAACTCCGGACTAGCGGTGGGAATGAGCAGTTCTTC
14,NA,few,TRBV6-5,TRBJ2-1,CASGPRGGYNEQFF,TGTGCCAGCGGACCCAGGGGTGGCTACAATGAGCAGTTCTTC
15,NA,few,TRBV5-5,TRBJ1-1,CASSFAPQGHTEAFF,TGTGCCAGCAGCTTTGCCCCTCAGGGGCACACTGAAGCTTTCTTT
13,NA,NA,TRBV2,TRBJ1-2,CASSGEGVVGYTF,TGTGCCAGCAGTGGTGAGGGAGTAGTTGGCTACACCTTC
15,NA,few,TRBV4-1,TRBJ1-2,CASSQVGGTNYGYTF,TGCGCCAGCAGCCAAGTTGGGGGGACGAACTATGGCTACACCTTC
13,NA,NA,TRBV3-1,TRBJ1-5,CASSQEADRPQHF,TGTGCCAGCAGCCAAGAAGCTGATCGGCCCCAGCATTTT
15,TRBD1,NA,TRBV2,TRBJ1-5,CASRPQGASNQPQHF,TGTGCCAGCAGGCCGCAGGGGGCTAGCAATCAGCCCCAGCATTTT
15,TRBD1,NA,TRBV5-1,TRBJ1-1,CASSRTGLKDTEAFF,TGCGCCAGCAGCCGGACAGGGTTGAAGGACACTGAAGCTTTCTTT
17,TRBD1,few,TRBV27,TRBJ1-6,CASSPGQGFAYNSPLHF,TGTGCCAGCAGTCCGGGACAGGGTTTTGCCTATAATTCACCCCTCCACTTT
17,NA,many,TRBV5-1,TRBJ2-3,CASSNPLTGGGSDTQYF,TGCGCCAGCAGCAACCCACTTACAGGGGGAGGGTCAGATACGCAGTATTTT
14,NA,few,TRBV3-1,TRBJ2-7,CASSQDMWGDEQYF,TGTGCCAGCAGCCAAGATATGTGGGGCGACGAGCAGTACTTC
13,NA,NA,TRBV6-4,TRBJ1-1,CASSGDGNTEAFF,TGTGCCAGCAGTGGGGACGGGAACACTGAAGCTTTCTTT
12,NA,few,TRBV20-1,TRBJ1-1,CSAGKGVTEAFF,TGCAGTGCTGGTAAGGGGGTCACTGAAGCTTTCTTT
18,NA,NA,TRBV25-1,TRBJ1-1,CASSDVMAAPGHNTEAFF,TGTGCCAGCAGTGATGTTATGGCCGCACCGGGACACAACACTGAAGCTTTCTTT
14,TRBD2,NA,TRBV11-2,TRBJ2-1,CASSLAGVVNEQFF,TGTGCCAGCAGTCTAGCGGGGGTCGTCAATGAGCAGTTCTTC
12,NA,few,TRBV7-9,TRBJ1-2,CASSLGLEGYTF,TGTGCCAGCAGCTTGGGGTTGGAGGGCTACACCTTC
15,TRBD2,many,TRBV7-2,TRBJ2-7,CASSPVGTSIYEQYF,TGTGCCAGCAGCCCAGTGGGGACTAGCATATACGAGCAGTACTTC
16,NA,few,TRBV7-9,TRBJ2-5,CASSHRQASRGGAQYF,TGTGCCAGCAGCCATAGACAGGCCTCAAGAGGGGGTGCCCAGTACTTC
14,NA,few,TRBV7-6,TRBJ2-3,CASSLDRSTDTQYF,TGTGCCAGCAGCTTAGACAGAAGCACAGATACGCAGTATTTT
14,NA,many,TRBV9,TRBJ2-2,CASSVGGAFGELFF,TGTGCCAGCAGCGTAGGTGGGGCCTTCGGGGAGCTGTTTTTT
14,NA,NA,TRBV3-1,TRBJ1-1,CASSVQGWEAEAFF,TGTGCCAGCAGCGTACAGGGATGGGAGGCTGAAGCTTTCTTT
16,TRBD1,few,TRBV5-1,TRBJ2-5,CASSLWQGAGRETQYF,TGCGCCAGCAGCTTGTGGCAGGGGGCAGGTCGAGAGACCCAGTACTTC
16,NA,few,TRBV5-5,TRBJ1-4,CASSLGGGQPNEKLFF,TGTGCCAGCAGCTTAGGGGGTGGACAGCCTAATGAAAAACTGTTTTTT
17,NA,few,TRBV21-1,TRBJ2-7,CASTPHFLAEISYEQYF,TGTGCCAGCACCCCACATTTTCTAGCGGAGATCTCCTACGAGCAGTACTTC
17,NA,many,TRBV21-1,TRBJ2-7,CASSKEQAGGPYDEQYF,TGTGCCAGCAGCAAAGAACAGGCGGGGGGGCCTTACGACGAGCAGTACTTC
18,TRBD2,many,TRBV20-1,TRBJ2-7,CSASGLVGGPIGSDEQYF,TGCAGTGCTAGCGGGTTAGTGGGAGGGCCGATTGGCAGTGACGAGCAGTACTTC
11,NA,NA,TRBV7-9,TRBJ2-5,CASSLGATQYF,TGTGCCAGCAGCTTGGGGGCCACCCAGTACTTC
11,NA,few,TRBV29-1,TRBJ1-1,CSVEWDTEAFF,TGCAGCGTTGAATGGGACACTGAAGCTTTCTTT
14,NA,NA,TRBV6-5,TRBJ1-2,CASAPGAGNYGYTF,TGTGCCAGCGCTCCGGGGGCCGGAAACTATGGCTACACCTTC
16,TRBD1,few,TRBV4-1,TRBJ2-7,CASSQAFAGGYAEQYF,TGCGCCAGCAGCCAGGCCTTCGCAGGGGGCTACGCGGAGCAGTACTTC
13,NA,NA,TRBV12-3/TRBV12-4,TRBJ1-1,CASSLGGGTEAFF,TGTGCCAGCAGCCTGGGGGGGGGCACTGAAGCTTTCTTT